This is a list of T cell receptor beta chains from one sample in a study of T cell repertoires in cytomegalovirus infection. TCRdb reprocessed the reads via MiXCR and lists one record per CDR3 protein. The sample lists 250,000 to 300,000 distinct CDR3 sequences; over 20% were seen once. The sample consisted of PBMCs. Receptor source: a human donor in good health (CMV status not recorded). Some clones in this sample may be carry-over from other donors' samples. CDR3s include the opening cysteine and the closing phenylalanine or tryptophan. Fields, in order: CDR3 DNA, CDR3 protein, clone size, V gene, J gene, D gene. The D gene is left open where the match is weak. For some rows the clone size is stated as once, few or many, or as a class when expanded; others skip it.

TGTGCCAGCAGCTCGATGGACGGCCACGAGCAGTACTTC	CASSSMDGHEQYF	.	TRBV6-5	TRBJ2-7	.
TGCGCCAGCAGTGAAGGGACTGCTCTTCTGGGGCAGTATTTT	CASSEGTALLGQYF	.	TRBV10-1	TRBJ2-3	.
TGTGCCAGTTCCCCAAATGGGAGCGGGGGTGGATACGAGCAGTACTTC	CASSPNGSGGGYEQYF	.	TRBV19	TRBJ2-7	TRBD2
TGCGCCAGCAGCGCCCCGGTTGGGTTTGGGGCCAACGTCCTGACTTTC	CASSAPVGFGANVLTF	once	TRBV5-1	TRBJ2-6	.
TGTGCCAGCAGCCAAGAGGCCCGGCACGAGCAGTACTTC	CASSQEARHEQYF	.	TRBV3-1	TRBJ2-7	.
TGTGCCAGCAGCCCTCAGACTAGTTTTCTCGAGCAGTACTTC	CASSPQTSFLEQYF	many	TRBV7-2	TRBJ2-7	.
TGCAGTGCTAGGGCAGCCCTGGGCAGGGTGTGGCAGCCCCAGCATTTT	CSARAALGRVWQPQHF	.	TRBV20-1	TRBJ1-5	.
TGTGCCAGCTCTCACCAGGAGAACACTGAAGCTTTCTTT	CASSHQENTEAFF	few	TRBV12-3/TRBV12-4	TRBJ1-1	.
TGCGCCACTCAGGGACTGCAGTACTTC	CATQGLQYF	few	TRBV4-3	TRBJ2-7	.
TGTGCCAGCAGCTTAGTGGGTTACGAGCAGCCCCAGCATTTT	CASSLVGYEQPQHF	.	TRBV7-2	TRBJ1-5	.
TGTGCCAGCAGCTCCCCCCAGGGCACCGGGGAGCTGTTTTTT	CASSSPQGTGELFF	few	TRBV6-6	TRBJ2-2	.
TGCGCCAGCAGCTTGGAGATGTACAGCCAAGAGACCCAGTACTTC	CASSLEMYSQETQYF	.	TRBV5-1	TRBJ2-5	.
TGTGCCAGCAGCTTAAAGTTCCGAGCGGATGAGCAGTTCTTC	CASSLKFRADEQFF	many	TRBV7-2	TRBJ2-1	.
TGTGCCAGCAGTCAAAGACTAGCGGGATTGGACAATGAGCAGTTCTTC	CASSQRLAGLDNEQFF	few	TRBV6-6	TRBJ2-1	TRBD2
TGTGCCAGCAGTTCTCGACCGTCAGGGGTCGGGGTCAATGAGCAGTTCTTC	CASSSRPSGVGVNEQFF	.	TRBV6-2/TRBV6-3	TRBJ2-1	.
TGTGCCAGCAGCTTTTTCCGGCGGGCCAGCACAGATACGCAGTATTTT	CASSFFRRASTDTQYF	few	TRBV11-2	TRBJ2-3	.
TGTGCCAGCAGCGTAGGGGCAAACCCACTGCAAGAGACCCAGTACTTC	CASSVGANPLQETQYF	many	TRBV7-8	TRBJ2-5	.
TGTGCCAGCAGAACTCGACTAGCGGGGGGGCCTGGCACAGATACGCAGTATTTT	CASRTRLAGGPGTDTQYF	few	TRBV6-2/TRBV6-3	TRBJ2-3	TRBD2
TGTGCCAGCAGGGCTATCCGGGACAGGGGGAACACTGAAGCTTTCTTT	CASRAIRDRGNTEAFF	.	TRBV6-1	TRBJ1-1	TRBD1
TGCAGCGTTGAAGATCGACAGACTGGAAACACCATATATTTT	CSVEDRQTGNTIYF	.	TRBV29-1	TRBJ1-3	.
TGTGCCACCAGCAGAGGTGGGACAGGGATTATCAATGAGCAGTTCTTC	CATSRGGTGIINEQFF	few	TRBV15	TRBJ2-1	TRBD1
TGTGCCAGCACCCCAACTAACAGGATTAATGAAAAACTGTTTTTT	CASTPTNRINEKLFF	.	TRBV11-2	TRBJ1-4	.
TGTGCCAGCAGCCCGCGGGACGGCTATATAAGGGAGCAGTACTTC	CASSPRDGYIREQYF	.	TRBV28	TRBJ2-7	.
TGCGCCAGCAGCCAAAGGGACCAGGGGAAAGAGACCCAGTACTTC	CASSQRDQGKETQYF	few	TRBV4-3	TRBJ2-5	.
TGTGCCAGCAGTTTTTCCGACCGGGAGACCCAGTACTTC	CASSFSDRETQYF	.	TRBV28	TRBJ2-5	.
TGTGCCAGTAGTCTTAGGCGGGGGGGCAATAATGAGCAGTTCTTC	CASSLRRGGNNEQFF	.	TRBV19	TRBJ2-1	TRBD2
TGCAGCGCTTCAGGGGGAGAGACCCAGTACTTC	CSASGGETQYF	few	TRBV29-1	TRBJ2-5	TRBD1
TGTGCCAGCAGCTACGGGGGCAGGGGGCCGGGGACTGAAGCTTTCTTT	CASSYGGRGPGTEAFF	many	TRBV7-2	TRBJ1-1	TRBD1
TGTGCCAGCAGTTCCGAAGCCTACGAGCAGTACTTC	CASSSEAYEQYF	few	TRBV6-2/TRBV6-3	TRBJ2-7	.
TGTGCCAGCAGTCTCGCCGGGACTAGCGGGAGTCTACCCTACGAGCAGTACTTC	CASSLAGTSGSLPYEQYF	few	TRBV12-3/TRBV12-4	TRBJ2-7	TRBD2
TGTGCCAGCCCAACTAGCGGGAGCTTCGGAGATACGCAGTATTTT	CASPTSGSFGDTQYF	.	TRBV7-2	TRBJ2-3	TRBD2
TGTGCCAGCAGCTTAGATTGGTCTAGGGGGGCCGAGCAGTACTTC	CASSLDWSRGAEQYF	many	TRBV7-2	TRBJ2-7	.
TGTGCCAGCAGTCCAAGGGTAGATACGCAGTATTTT	CASSPRVDTQYF	many	TRBV7-2	TRBJ2-3	.
TGTGCCAGCAGTTCCCGACTAGCGGAGGGTGAGCAGTTCTTC	CASSSRLAEGEQFF	once	TRBV28	TRBJ2-1	TRBD2
TGTGCCAGCGCGTGGGGGTGGGGGGATCAGCCCCAGCATTTT	CASAWGWGDQPQHF	.	TRBV7-2	TRBJ1-5	.
TGTGCCAGCAGCTACCGACAGGGCGCCTATAATTCACCCCTCCACTTT	CASSYRQGAYNSPLHF	.	TRBV7-9	TRBJ1-6	TRBD1
TGTGCCAGCAGCTTAGGAGGAGCGGGAGCCTACAATGAGCAGTTCTTC	CASSLGGAGAYNEQFF	few	TRBV11-3	TRBJ2-1	TRBD2
TGTGCCAGCAGTTCAGGACAGGGATTGAACACTGAAGCTTTCTTT	CASSSGQGLNTEAFF	many	TRBV28	TRBJ1-1	TRBD1
TGTGCCAGTAGTATCACACGGCTAGCCAAAAACATTCAGTACTTC	CASSITRLAKNIQYF	few	TRBV19	TRBJ2-4	.
TGTGCCAGCAGCGCTGACTTCCTAGGGCAGTTCTTC	CASSADFLGQFF	few	TRBV9	TRBJ2-1	.
TGTGCCAGCAGTGAAGATCGGCGCCCGGAGACCCAGTACTTC	CASSEDRRPETQYF	.	TRBV2	TRBJ2-5	.
TGTGCCAGCAGCCAAGATTTGGGCGGGACAGGGGGCAACTATGGCTACACCTTC	CASSQDLGGTGGNYGYTF	once	TRBV4-2	TRBJ1-2	TRBD1
TGTGCCAGCAGCAAAAACAGGTTAAATCCCCAGCATTTT	CASSKNRLNPQHF	.	TRBV6-8	TRBJ1-5	.